These T cell receptor beta chains were read from a single sample in a study of T cells in Graves' hyperthyroidism and ophthalmopathy. TCRdb re-derived calls from the multiplex PCR reads in MiXCR, one entry per CDR3 protein. The sample shows 490,000 or so distinct CDR3 sequences, about 22% of them seen only once. Material for sequencing was blood. The receptors stem from a woman aged 70 to 79 with Graves' ophthalmopathy. CDR3s leave out the opening cysteine and the closing phenylalanine or tryptophan. Fields, in order: J gene, CDR3 length, V gene, CDR3 protein.

J gene: TRBJ1-2
CDR3 length: 12
V gene: TRBV2
CDR3 protein: AGGGGSANYGYT

J gene: TRBJ2-5
CDR3 length: 14
V gene: TRBV5-1
CDR3 protein: ASSLSTGTSGETQY

J gene: TRBJ2-1
CDR3 length: 10
V gene: TRBV19
CDR3 protein: ASSRLYNEQF

J gene: TRBJ2-2
CDR3 length: 11
V gene: TRBV20-1
CDR3 protein: SAGRQVTGELF

J gene: TRBJ2-7
CDR3 length: 13
V gene: TRBV6-5
CDR3 protein: ASSYSELASDEQY

J gene: TRBJ1-5
CDR3 length: 12
V gene: TRBV19
CDR3 protein: ASSIGPGNQPQH

J gene: TRBJ2-1
CDR3 length: 12
V gene: TRBV27
CDR3 protein: ASSLFMNYNEQF

J gene: TRBJ1-5
CDR3 length: 12
V gene: TRBV6-1
CDR3 protein: ASSDQDSNQPQH

J gene: TRBJ2-1
CDR3 length: 12
V gene: TRBV25-1
CDR3 protein: ASSPTSGRREQF

J gene: TRBJ1-4
CDR3 length: 12
V gene: TRBV12-3/TRBV12-4
CDR3 protein: ASRPRKTNEKLF

J gene: TRBJ1-4
CDR3 length: 12
V gene: TRBV7-9
CDR3 protein: ASSSTDTNEKLF

J gene: TRBJ2-2
CDR3 length: 14
V gene: TRBV24-1
CDR3 protein: ATSDPGQGITGELF

J gene: TRBJ2-1
CDR3 length: 17
V gene: TRBV7-8
CDR3 protein: ASSSSLGLAGGMDNEQF

J gene: TRBJ2-3
CDR3 length: 12
V gene: TRBV5-8
CDR3 protein: ASSFVRYTDTQY

J gene: TRBJ1-1
CDR3 length: 15
V gene: TRBV6-1
CDR3 protein: ASSEDYGGHRNTEAF

J gene: TRBJ2-2
CDR3 length: 12
V gene: TRBV12-3/TRBV12-4
CDR3 protein: ASSFSRITGELF

J gene: TRBJ1-6
CDR3 length: 13
V gene: TRBV12-3/TRBV12-4
CDR3 protein: ASSSSDRGNSPLH

J gene: TRBJ1-1
CDR3 length: 12
V gene: TRBV7-2
CDR3 protein: ASSLATAGFEAF

J gene: TRBJ2-3
CDR3 length: 13
V gene: TRBV29-1
CDR3 protein: SVAPSPTNTDTQY

J gene: TRBJ1-2
CDR3 length: 12
V gene: TRBV24-1
CDR3 protein: ATSDFKANYGYT

J gene: TRBJ2-3
CDR3 length: 15
V gene: TRBV9
CDR3 protein: ASSVGGHPLSTDTQY

J gene: TRBJ1-1
CDR3 length: 11
V gene: TRBV6-1
CDR3 protein: ASTVSVNTEAF

J gene: TRBJ1-2
CDR3 length: 11
V gene: TRBV6-1
CDR3 protein: ASTIGTQYGYT

J gene: TRBJ1-1
CDR3 length: 12
V gene: TRBV5-5
CDR3 protein: ASSLDRGYAEAF

J gene: TRBJ2-1
CDR3 length: 13
V gene: TRBV28
CDR3 protein: ASSEDPGQRDEQF

J gene: TRBJ2-7
CDR3 length: 12
V gene: TRBV9
CDR3 protein: ASSVGREAYEQY

J gene: TRBJ2-5
CDR3 length: 13
V gene: TRBV24-1
CDR3 protein: ATSDRFGGQETQY

J gene: TRBJ2-7
CDR3 length: 14
V gene: TRBV6-1
CDR3 protein: ASTYGRLAEPYEQY

J gene: TRBJ2-2
CDR3 length: 17
V gene: TRBV12-3/TRBV12-4
CDR3 protein: ASSFFGLARSTNTGELF

J gene: TRBJ1-3
CDR3 length: 14
V gene: TRBV12-3/TRBV12-4
CDR3 protein: ASRAGTLISGNTIY

J gene: TRBJ2-7
CDR3 length: 13
V gene: TRBV18
CDR3 protein: ASSPPRATAYEQY

J gene: TRBJ2-7
CDR3 length: 15
V gene: TRBV7-2
CDR3 protein: ASSLGGLAEFSYEQY

J gene: TRBJ2-1
CDR3 length: 14
V gene: TRBV6-1
CDR3 protein: ASKGIDREIYNEQF

J gene: TRBJ2-7
CDR3 length: 11
V gene: TRBV7-8
CDR3 protein: ASSFQGAGEQY

J gene: TRBJ2-4
CDR3 length: 12
V gene: TRBV18
CDR3 protein: ASSPTSGRNIQY

J gene: TRBJ2-2
CDR3 length: 12
V gene: TRBV19
CDR3 protein: ASSIQSRAGELF

J gene: TRBJ2-1
CDR3 length: 12
V gene: TRBV3-1
CDR3 protein: ASSPGQGFNEQF

J gene: TRBJ1-2
CDR3 length: 16
V gene: TRBV7-2
CDR3 protein: ASSSSASGTGANYGYT

J gene: TRBJ2-1
CDR3 length: 14
V gene: TRBV2
CDR3 protein: ASRKDSGTTYNEQF

J gene: TRBJ1-2
CDR3 length: 12
V gene: TRBV28
CDR3 protein: ASSLQSGSYGYT

J gene: TRBJ2-7
CDR3 length: 13
V gene: TRBV11-2
CDR3 protein: ASSEDLGGPIEQY

J gene: TRBJ2-5
CDR3 length: 11
V gene: TRBV20-1
CDR3 protein: SARSGHQETQY